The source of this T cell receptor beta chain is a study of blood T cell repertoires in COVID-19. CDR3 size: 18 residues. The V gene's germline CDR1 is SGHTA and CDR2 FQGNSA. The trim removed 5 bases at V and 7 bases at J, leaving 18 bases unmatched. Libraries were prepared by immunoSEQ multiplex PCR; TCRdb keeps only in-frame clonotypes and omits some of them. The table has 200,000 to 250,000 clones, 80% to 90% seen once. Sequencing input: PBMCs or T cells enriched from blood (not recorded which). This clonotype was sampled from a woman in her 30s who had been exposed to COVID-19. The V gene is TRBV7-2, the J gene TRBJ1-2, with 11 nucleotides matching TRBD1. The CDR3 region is CASSIPPIRGQGAPGYTF. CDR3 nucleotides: TGTGCCAGCAGCATCCCACCTATTCGCGGACAGGGGGCGCCTGGCTACACCTTC.